This entry features one TCR beta chain sequence. The source of the sample is a study of blood T cells in healthy people across ages. Then a second PCR, running roughly 7 to 11 cycles, was carried out with a sample-barcoded 5' primer and a J-beta primer mix. CDR3-containing paired-end reads numbered at least 3 million in each sample. TCRdb re-called the 5' RACE reads with MiXCR, one entry per CDR3 protein. The profile shows some 900,000 distinct CDR3 sequences, about 48% of them singletons. Germline CDR1 is SGHTA and CDR2 is FQGNSA. V was cut by 4 bases and J by 10 bases, with 23 bases left in between. CDR3 size: 16 residues.

This chain joins TRBV7-2 and TRBJ2-1, with D possibly called TRBD1 or TRBD2 (6 bases each). The source is a man aged 25-45 years in good health. Sequences were obtained from blood. CDR3 sequence (DNA): TGTGCCAGCAGCTCCAGGGGCGGGGTTCCCCAGGGCGAGCAGTTCTTC. It translates to CASSSRGGVPQGEQFF. Full variable domain (remainder filled in from reference TRBV7-2 and TRBJ2-1): GAGVSQSPSNKVTEKGKDVELRCDPISGHTALYWYRQSLGQGLEFLIYFQGNSAPDKSGLPSDRFSAERTGGSVSTLTIQRTQQEDSAVYLCASSSRGGVPQGEQFFGPGTRLTVL.